Given below is one TCR beta chain in context. What it binds is not known. This specimen belongs to a study of beta chain features in type 1 diabetes. As for the study in general: Patients did not differ from healthy donors in age, gender or cell yield. The study's findings and limits: A moderate, significant TCRB CDR3 shortening appeared in type 1 diabetes across four CD4+ subsets.

This CDR3 is 13 amino acids long. Germline V lookup: CDR1 SQVTM, CDR2 ANQGSEA. V gave up 4 bases and J gave up 9 bases, with 16 bases separating them. The whole isolated RNA underwent reverse transcription, so sequencing captured expressed TCRB transcripts. Libraries were prepared by immunoSEQ multiplex PCR; TCRdb keeps only in-frame clonotypes and omits some of them. The data contain approximately 57,000 clones, 40% to 60% of them seen just once; the ten biggest clones take up around 2.7%. The sequence was obtained from a woman in her thirties or forties with type 1 diabetes. This chain connects TRBV29-1 to TRBJ2-1; D is perhaps TRBD2 (6 bases). Sequencing was done on a sample of Tregs from blood. CDR3 DNA: TGCAGCGTTGTCGTACAGGTCGGGGGTGAGCAGTTCTTC. This sequence encodes CSVVVQVGGEQFF.